Included here is one T cell receptor (beta chain) sequence, with context. The target of this receptor is not known. The read halts 3 residues ahead of the CDR3 end, with the missing end drawn from the germline J gene. Every participant had a single incident cervical HPV16 infection, and women with prevalent HPV16 infections were excluded. Cervical HPV DNA was detected by MY09/MY11 PCR and genotyped by dot-blot hybridization. Fifteen mL of heparinized blood were centrifuged, and the buffy coat was aliquoted, frozen at -30°C, then stored at -80°C. Genomic DNA was extracted from buffy coat specimens using QIAGEN kits. The sample belongs to a study of T cells in women clearing cervical HPV infection (dated by TCRdb to the late 2010s). About the full investigation: The cases were under 30 women with histologically confirmed HPV16-related CIN3 or worse, and 2 of these cases were invasive cancers. The approximately 25 controls were women who cleared a single incident HPV16 infection within 12 months without developing precancer or cancer. Blood from cases was drawn at the visit where the lesion was first identified, while blood from controls was drawn once the infection was no longer detected. For cases, the median interval between lesion detection and blood sampling was around 160 days, with an interquartile range of roughly 80 to 200 days. Since HLA typing was available for only a few women, HLA type could not be ruled out as a confounder. An exploratory proof-of-principle case-control study, nested within the Guanacaste HPV Natural History Study in Costa Rica, was conducted to compare TCR repertoires across cervical HPV16 outcomes. Cases and controls were matched on age within five years and on year of sample collection. Median age was roughly 32 years in cases versus around 40 in controls, and baseline characteristics did not differ significantly. The parent cohort enrolled roughly 10,000 women aged 18 or older in Guanacaste, Costa Rica, during about 1993 to 1994 and followed them for about 7 years. Five blinded duplicates per group were added as quality controls, giving approximately 60 samples: some 50 participants and approximately ten replicates.

The immunoSEQ assay used multiplex PCR to amplify TCR beta CDR3 regions from an average of roughly 1,200 ng of genomic DNA per sample. The assay corrected primer bias using a complete synthetic TCR repertoire to establish an amplification baseline. The amplicons were sequenced using the Illumina platform. From the authors' description of their analysis: Sequences were error-corrected by clustering with frequency ratios and a modified nearest-neighbor algorithm and were then analyzed in the immunoSEQ Analyzer with IMGT gene definitions. At each rarefaction depth, TCR richness and evenness were averaged across 20 rarefaction repeats, and samples with fewer sequences than that depth were excluded. Relative abundances of V, D and J genes were compared between groups using Wilcoxon rank sum tests, with FDR correction applied. An intraclass correlation of 90% to 97% for TCR richness and an average of 76.4% across some 70 gene segments were obtained from the blinded duplicates. As stored in TCRdb, this immuneACCESS dataset retains in-frame rearrangements with V and J assigned. A fraction of the clones does not appear; measured against another copy, unresolved V genes explain less than half of the discrepancy, and the remainder lacks a known reason. V, J and clone size are taken as reported in that table, and D and trimming were inferred from the DNA itself. The table for this sample records around 41,000 clones. The ten largest make up 7.6% of the sample.

CDR1 and CDR2 (SGHTS, YDEGEE) derive from the germline V gene. The CDR3 sequence holds 14 residues, the cysteine and phenylalanine included. The CDR3 was read in part: 33 bases, with the frame set at base 1. Here V drops 4 bases and J drops 4 bases, and the junction holds 5 bases not matched to any gene. Here is what the overall study found, with its caveats: T-cell numbers per sample were unknown, so richness differences could reflect varying T-cell content rather than repertoire biology. Significantly higher TCR repertoire richness was observed in CIN3+ cases than in controls across sequencing depths, whereas no difference in evenness was found. Random forest classifiers that combined richness and V gene abundances separated cases from controls with an estimated AUC of around 0.83. Lower TRBV6-7 relative abundance was observed in cases than in controls (roughly 0.11% versus 0.16%; Bonferroni P = 0.0008). Because of the cross-sectional design, the study could not determine whether the associations came before infection or resulted from infection, and neither effector/memory subsets nor HPV-specific T cells were isolated.

This sequence was found in a woman aged 18-70 years with a cervical HPV16 infection that either progressed to CIN3+ or cleared (not recorded which). Recombination linked TRBV5-8 to TRBJ2-1, with 7 middle bases fitting TRBD2. Sequenced sample: blood buffy coat. CDR3 DNA (partial): TGTGCCAGCAGCCGGGCGGGAGCGTACAATGAG. It translates as CASSRAGAYNE. The entire CDR3 protein is CASSRAGAYNEQFF.